A single T cell receptor (beta chain) is shown here with its context. Germline loops: CDR1 SGHRS, CDR2 YFSETQ. The CDR3 extends over 17 amino acids. V gave up 0 bases and J gave up 2 bases; unmatched junction bases: 4. The data were obtained in a study of T-cell memory formation after mild COVID-19. TCRdb passed the 5' RACE reads through MiXCR, listing each CDR3 protein once. Counted here are about 430,000 distinct CDR3 sequences, roughly 18% occurring once; the ten biggest clones make up around a fifth. This TCR came from a man aged 18 to 30 who had mild COVID-19 (a few samples of this study predate the infection). Cell type and time point are not known. V gene TRBV5-1 combines with J gene TRBJ1-5; TRBD1 agrees at 11 bases. Material for sequencing was PBMCs or a T cell subset sorted from them (not recorded which). CDR3 DNA sequence: TGCGCCAGCAGCTTGGGTGGGACAGGGGGAGGCAATCAGCCCCAGCATTTT. This sequence encodes CASSLGGTGGGNQPQHF.